The entry below gives a single T cell receptor (beta chain) sequence along with its context. The antigen is unknown. This sample stems from a study of cytomegalovirus exposure and HLA in healthy donors. Notes on the study in general: At a 0.05 false discovery rate, a later analysis found over 15,000 TCR beta sequences to be associated with HLA alleles. Links to common viral pathogens appeared, in a later analysis, for several of the most significant clusters. An analysis was carried out at a later point. It showed that HLA-associated TCR beta chains were more clonally expanded than equally common non-associated chains.

The junction had 14 bases not matched to a gene; V was cut back by 10 bases and J by 10 bases. The CDR3 is made up of 15 amino acids. CDR1 is ENHRY, CDR2 SYGVKD, per germline. Vbeta (60) and Jbeta (13) primers were used in the PCR. Under the authors' procedure: In a later analysis, the count reached about 82 million unique TCR beta chains, with 9 million to 11 million shared. Profiled with immunoSEQ multiplex PCR; TCRdb holds only in-frame clones, not every one. V and J calls plus clone size are reproduced from that table; the DNA served to infer D and trimming. This sample's table has around 64,000 clones.

The chain uses TRBV10-3 and TRBJ1-6, with 9 nucleotides matching TRBD1. This receptor was identified in a female donor in good health and CMV-seropositive. Specimen: PBMCs. CDR3 DNA sequence: TGTGCCACAGCCCGGACAGGGGAACATGAGTCACCCCTCCACTTT. Protein sequence: CATARTGEHESPLHF.